These T cell receptor beta chains were read from a single sample in a study of T-cell memory formation after mild COVID-19. In TCRdb, the 5' RACE reads were re-called with MiXCR into one record per CDR3 protein. The top ten clones hold 4% to 6% of a sample with 100,000 to 150,000 distinct CDR3 sequences, 17% of them seen once. Source material: PBMCs or a T cell subset sorted from them (not recorded which). These receptors were collected from a young man who had mild COVID-19 (a few samples of this study predate the infection). Cell type and time point are not known. The CDR3 runs from the conserved cysteine through the conserved F or W. A D gene is named only where the DNA matches it firmly. Expanded clones get a size class; other rows say once, few or many, or leave the size out.

j_call d_call v_call clone_size cdr3_nt cdr3_aa
TRBJ2-7 TRBD1 TRBV29-1 few TGCAGCGTTGGGGTGAGGACAGGGGTGAGGGAGCAGTACTTC CSVGVRTGVREQYF
TRBJ2-1 - TRBV11-2 - TGTGCCAGCAGCCAGGCGCGTCACAATGAGCAGTTCTTC CASSQARHNEQFF
TRBJ1-2 - TRBV7-2 few TGTGCCAGCAGCTTAGCGCCCACGAAGTATGGCTACACCTTC CASSLAPTKYGYTF
TRBJ2-7 - TRBV5-6 many TGTGCCAGCAGCTTAGTCGTCTCCTACGAGCAGTACTTC CASSLVVSYEQYF
TRBJ2-6 - TRBV21-1 - TGTGCCGGGGGGCGGGACAGGTCGACTGGGGCCAACGTCCTGACTTTC CAGGRDRSTGANVLTF
TRBJ1-5 - TRBV2 - TGTGCCAGCAGTGAAGTGACTTGGTATCAGCCCCAGCATTTT CASSEVTWYQPQHF
TRBJ2-2 - TRBV4-3 - TGCGCCAGCAGCCAAGATGGTGCAGGGAACACCGGGGAGCTGTTTTTT CASSQDGAGNTGELFF
TRBJ2-7 TRBD2 TRBV20-1 - TGCAGTGCCTTACTAGCGGGGACCTACGAGCAGTACTTC CSALLAGTYEQYF
TRBJ2-5 - TRBV5-1 - TGCGCCAGCAGGGACAACCTAGGGGAGACCCAGTACTTC CASRDNLGETQYF
TRBJ2-3 - TRBV24-1 few TGTGCCACCAGGAAGCAGGGAGCAGATACGCAGTATTTT CATRKQGADTQYF
TRBJ1-1 - TRBV7-9 few TGTGCCAGCAGCCCAGGGACCCCGGGCACTGAAGCTTTCTTT CASSPGTPGTEAFF
TRBJ1-2 TRBD1 TRBV12-3/TRBV12-4 - TGTGCCAGCAAGGCTGGCGGACAGGGGAGGGAAGGCTACACCTTC CASKAGGQGREGYTF
TRBJ1-1 - TRBV5-6 - TGTGCCAGCAGCTTGGATAGCCGCTTAAACACTGAAGCTTTATTT CASSLDSRLNTEALF
TRBJ1-1 - TRBV15 - TGTGCCACCAGCAGAGAAGGGGGGAGCACTGAAGCTTTCTTT CATSREGGSTEAFF
TRBJ2-1 - TRBV7-2 - TGTGCCAGCAGGGCCGAGGTGGGGGCCTACAATGAGCAGTTCTTC CASRAEVGAYNEQFF
TRBJ1-4 TRBD1 TRBV5-1 - TGCGCCAGCAGCTTATACGGGACAGGAGGGGAAAAACTGTTTTTT CASSLYGTGGEKLFF
TRBJ2-3 TRBD1 TRBV7-2 - TGTGCCAGCAGCTCCCGGGACAGGGGAAATACGCAGTATTTT CASSSRDRGNTQYF
TRBJ1-2 TRBD1 TRBV30 once TGTGCCTGGAGTGGGACAGGGGAGTGGGGCTACACCTTC CAWSGTGEWGYTF
TRBJ1-1 - TRBV29-1 - TGCAGCGCCAAGGAAAGGTGGTGTAACACTGAAGCTTTCTTT CSAKERWCNTEAFF
TRBJ1-2 - TRBV7-2 - TGTGCCAGCACCGATTTGTCGCTCTATGGCTACACCTTC CASTDLSLYGYTF
TRBJ2-3 - TRBV27 few TGTGCCAGCAGTTTACGGGGGCCTCACGGTGGAGATACGCAGTATTTT CASSLRGPHGGDTQYF
TRBJ2-1 TRBD2 TRBV20-1 many TGCAGTGCTATGGTTGCGGGGGGTCCCAATGAGCAGTTCTTC CSAMVAGGPNEQFF
TRBJ1-2 - TRBV9 - TGTGCCAGCAGCGTAGTTGCCTATGGCTACACCTTC CASSVVAYGYTF
TRBJ2-5 - TRBV11-2 - TGTGCCAGCAGCCGGTCCCAAGAGACCCAGTACTTC CASSRSQETQYF
TRBJ2-2 - TRBV5-1 few TGCGCCAGCAGCTTGCTCAGTTCCACCGGGGAGCTGTTTTTT CASSLLSSTGELFF
TRBJ1-4 TRBD1 TRBV6-1 - TGTGCCAGCAAGAGGACAGGGAGAGGTGAAAAACTGTTTTTT CASKRTGRGEKLFF
TRBJ1-1 - TRBV5-6 few TGTGCCAGCAGCTTGGGCATCCAGGCAGGGAACACTGAAGCTTTCTTT CASSLGIQAGNTEAFF
TRBJ1-5 - TRBV12-3/TRBV12-4 - TGTGCCAGCAGTGTTACAGGGATAAGCAATCAGCCCCAGCATTTT CASSVTGISNQPQHF
TRBJ2-1 - TRBV4-3 many TGCGCCAGCAGCCAAGACAGGGGGGGGAATGAGCAGTTCTTC CASSQDRGGNEQFF
TRBJ2-2 - TRBV7-2 few TGTGCCAGCAGCGCCGTTCCCCACGTAGGGGAGCTGTTTTTT CASSAVPHVGELFF
TRBJ2-5 TRBD2 TRBV7-2 medium-sized TGTGCCAGCAGCCCCGGACTAGTACCGTACCAAGAGACCCAGTACTTC CASSPGLVPYQETQYF
TRBJ1-1 TRBD1 TRBV9 few TGTGCCAGCAGTAATACGGTACAGGGGAGTTACGACACTGAAGCTTTCTTT CASSNTVQGSYDTEAFF
TRBJ2-1 - TRBV2 many TGTGCCAGCAGTGCCACCTACAATGAGCAGTTCTTC CASSATYNEQFF
TRBJ1-5 - TRBV2 - TGTGCCAGCAGCCCTTTTATGAACAATCAGCCCCAGCATTTT CASSPFMNNQPQHF
TRBJ2-5 TRBD1 TRBV7-2 few TGTGCCAGCAGTTCTAAGACAGGGGGTGAGACCCAGTACTTC CASSSKTGGETQYF
TRBJ2-1 TRBD1 TRBV5-1 few TGCGCCAGCAGGGAACGGGACAGGAACTACAATGAGCAGTTCTTC CASRERDRNYNEQFF
TRBJ1-1 - TRBV28 - TGTGCCAGCAGTTTAGAAAGGCTCGAAGCTTTCTTT CASSLERLEAFF
TRBJ2-3 - TRBV4-1 many TGCGCCAGCATGACACCGGGGGATACGCAGTATTTT CASMTPGDTQYF
TRBJ2-2 TRBD1 TRBV5-1 - TGCGCCAGCAGCTTGGCACGGACAGGGGGCACCGGGGAGCTGTTTTTT CASSLARTGGTGELFF
TRBJ2-3 - TRBV7-9 - TGTGCCAGCAGCAGAACAGGAGGGGCAACAGATACGCAGTATTTT CASSRTGGATDTQYF
TRBJ2-7 TRBD1 TRBV12-3/TRBV12-4 - TGTGCCAGCAGCCTCACAAACAGGGGCGAGCAGTACTTC CASSLTNRGEQYF
TRBJ1-4 - TRBV7-9 few TGTGCCAGCAGCTTACAGGGAACTAATGAAAAACTGTTTTTT CASSLQGTNEKLFF